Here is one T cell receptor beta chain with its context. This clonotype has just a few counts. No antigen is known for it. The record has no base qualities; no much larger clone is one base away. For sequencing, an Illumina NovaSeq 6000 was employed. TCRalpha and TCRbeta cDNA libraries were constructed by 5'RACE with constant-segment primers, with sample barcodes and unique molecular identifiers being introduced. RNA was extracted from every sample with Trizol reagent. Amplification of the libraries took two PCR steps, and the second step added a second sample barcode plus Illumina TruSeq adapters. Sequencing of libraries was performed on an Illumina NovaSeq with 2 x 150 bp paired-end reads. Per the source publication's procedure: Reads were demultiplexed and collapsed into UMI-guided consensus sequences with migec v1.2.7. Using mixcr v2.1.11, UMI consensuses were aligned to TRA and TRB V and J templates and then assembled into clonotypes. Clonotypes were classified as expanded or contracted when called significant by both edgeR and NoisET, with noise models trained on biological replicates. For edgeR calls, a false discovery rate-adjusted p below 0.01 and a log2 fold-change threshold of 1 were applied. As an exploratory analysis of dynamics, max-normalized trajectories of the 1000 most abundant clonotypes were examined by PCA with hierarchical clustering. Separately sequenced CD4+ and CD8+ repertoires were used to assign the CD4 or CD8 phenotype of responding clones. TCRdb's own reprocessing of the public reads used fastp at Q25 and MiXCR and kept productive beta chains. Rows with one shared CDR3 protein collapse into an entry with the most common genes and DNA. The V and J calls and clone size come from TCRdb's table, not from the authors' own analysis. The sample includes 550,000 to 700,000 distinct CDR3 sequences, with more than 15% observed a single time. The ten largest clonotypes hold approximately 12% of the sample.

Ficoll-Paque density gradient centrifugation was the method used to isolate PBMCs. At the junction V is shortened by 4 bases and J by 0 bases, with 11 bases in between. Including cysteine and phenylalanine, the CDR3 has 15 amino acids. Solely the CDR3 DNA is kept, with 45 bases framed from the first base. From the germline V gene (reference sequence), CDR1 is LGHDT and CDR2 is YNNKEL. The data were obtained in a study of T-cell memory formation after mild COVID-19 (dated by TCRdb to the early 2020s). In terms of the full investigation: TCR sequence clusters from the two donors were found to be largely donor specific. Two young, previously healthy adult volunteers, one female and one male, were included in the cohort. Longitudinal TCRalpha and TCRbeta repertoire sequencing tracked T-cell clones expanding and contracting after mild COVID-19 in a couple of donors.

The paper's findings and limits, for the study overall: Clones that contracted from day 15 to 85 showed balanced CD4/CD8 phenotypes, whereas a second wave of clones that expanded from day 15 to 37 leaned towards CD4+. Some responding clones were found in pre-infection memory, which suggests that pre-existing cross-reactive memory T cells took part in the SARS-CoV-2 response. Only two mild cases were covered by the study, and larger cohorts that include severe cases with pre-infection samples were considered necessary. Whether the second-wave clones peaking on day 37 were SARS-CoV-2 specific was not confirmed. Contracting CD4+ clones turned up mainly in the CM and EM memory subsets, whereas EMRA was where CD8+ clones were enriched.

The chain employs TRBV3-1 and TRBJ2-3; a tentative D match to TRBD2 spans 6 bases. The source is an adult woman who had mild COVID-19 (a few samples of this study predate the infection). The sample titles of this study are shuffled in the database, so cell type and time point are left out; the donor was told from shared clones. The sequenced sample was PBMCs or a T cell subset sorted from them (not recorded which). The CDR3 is CASSPNGGSTDTQYF. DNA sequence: TGTGCCAGCAGCCCCAACGGGGGAAGCACAGATACGCAGTATTTT.